This T cell receptor beta chain appears in the sequencing data of a study of cytotoxic CD8 clonotypes in ibrutinib-treated CLL. Profiling relied on immunoSEQ multiplex PCR, and the TCRdb table lists in-frame clones only, not all of them. The sample lists 35,000 to 40,000 clones, 70% seen once, with about 9.4% in the top ten. Source: PBMCs, taken at disease progression, from a patient treated with ibrutinib. The receptor was derived from a human donor with chronic lymphocytic leukemia.

The CDR3 spells CASSSAVNLYEQYF. The CDR3 region has the DNA TGTGCCAGTAGTTCGGCCGTCAATCTCTACGAGCAGTACTTC. The V call is TRBV19, the J call TRBJ2-7; D uncertain. The CDR3 runs 14 residues. The V end was cut by 5 bases, the J end by 3 bases, with 14 bases between. CDR1 and CDR2 from the germline V gene are LNHDA and SQIVND (reference sequence).